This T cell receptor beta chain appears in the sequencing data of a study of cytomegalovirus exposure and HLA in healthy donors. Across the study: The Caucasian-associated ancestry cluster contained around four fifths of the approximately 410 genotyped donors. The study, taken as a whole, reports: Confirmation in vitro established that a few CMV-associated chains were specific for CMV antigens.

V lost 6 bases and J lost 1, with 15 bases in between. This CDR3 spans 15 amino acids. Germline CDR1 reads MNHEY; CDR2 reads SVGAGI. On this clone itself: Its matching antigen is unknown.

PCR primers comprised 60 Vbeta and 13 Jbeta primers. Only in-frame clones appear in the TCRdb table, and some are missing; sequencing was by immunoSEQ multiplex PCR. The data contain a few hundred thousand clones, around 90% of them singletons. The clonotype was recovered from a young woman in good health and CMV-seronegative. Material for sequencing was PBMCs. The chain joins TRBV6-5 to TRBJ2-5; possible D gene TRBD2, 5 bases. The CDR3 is CASSSPRSGQETQYF. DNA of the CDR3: TGTGCCAGCAGCTCGCCGAGGAGCGGCCAAGAGACCCAGTACTTC.